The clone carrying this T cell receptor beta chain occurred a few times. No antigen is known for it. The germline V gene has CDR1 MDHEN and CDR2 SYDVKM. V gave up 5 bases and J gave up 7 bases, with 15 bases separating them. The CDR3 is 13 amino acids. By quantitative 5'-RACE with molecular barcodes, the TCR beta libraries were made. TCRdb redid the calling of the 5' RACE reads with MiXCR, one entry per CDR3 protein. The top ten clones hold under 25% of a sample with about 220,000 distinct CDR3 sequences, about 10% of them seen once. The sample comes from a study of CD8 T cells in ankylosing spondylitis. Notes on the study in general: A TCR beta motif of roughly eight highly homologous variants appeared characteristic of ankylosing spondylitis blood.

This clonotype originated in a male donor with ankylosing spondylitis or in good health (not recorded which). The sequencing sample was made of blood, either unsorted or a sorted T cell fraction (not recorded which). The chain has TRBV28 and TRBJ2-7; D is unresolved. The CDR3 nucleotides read TGTGCCAGCAGTCCTGGATCCCCCCGGGAGCAGTACTTC. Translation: CASSPGSPREQYF.